This T cell receptor (beta chain) was found in a study of preoperative IRX-2 immunotherapy in early breast cancer. Sample treatment: preoperative locoregional IRX-2 cytokine immunotherapy. Samples came from a phase Ib trial of preoperative locoregional IRX-2 cytokine immunotherapy. The count of this clone is one. Germline-derived CDR1 and CDR2 are ENHRY and SYGVKD. V shed 4 bases and J shed 3 bases, with 9 bases lying between them. The CDR3 spans 13 residues. Profiling relied on immunoSEQ multiplex PCR, and the TCRdb table lists in-frame clones only, not all of them. The sample shows around 39,000 clones, about 95% of them seen only once.

The chain combines TRBV10-3 with TRBJ1-1, with D perhaps TRBD1 (5 bases). The source of this sequence is a human donor with breast cancer. The starting material was tumor tissue, obtained after IRX-2 immunotherapy. CDR3 sequence (DNA): TGTGCCATCAGTGTCGGAGGGGACACTGAAGCTTTCTTT. Residues: CAISVGGDTEAFF.